Shown below are 15 T cell receptor beta chains from a single sample sequenced in a study of radiotherapy plus CTLA-4 blockade in lung cancer. Sequenced by immunoSEQ multiplex PCR; TCRdb stores in-frame clones only, minus some. Among roughly 100,000 clones listed, around four fifths were seen once. The input for sequencing was peripheral blood, taken from a patient treated with radiotherapy plus ipilimumab. The receptors were sampled from a human donor with non-small cell lung cancer who had a partial response to radiotherapy plus ipilimumab.

This chain connects TRBV9 to TRBJ1-5; weak D call: TRBD1 (5 bases). This CDR3 spans 15 amino acids. Germline V gene sequence: CDR1 SGDLS, CDR2 YYNGEE. V lost 4 bases to trimming and J lost 1 base, with 12 bases between them. In nucleotides, the CDR3 is TGTGCCAGCAGCCCTTGGGGGGACAGCAATCAGCCCCAGCATTTT. Encoded protein: CASSPWGDSNQPQHF.

The J gene is TRBJ2-3, the V gene TRBV7-3, with D possibly TRBD2 on 5 matching bases. Germline V lookup: CDR1 SGHTA, CDR2 FQGTGA. CDR3 size: 16 residues. The V gene lost 5 bases and the J gene lost 1 base, with 16 bases spanning the gap. DNA for the CDR3: TGTGCCAGCAGCCCCAAAGGCGCCGGGGGCACAGATACGCAGTATTTT. It encodes CASSPKGAGGTDTQYF.

The J gene is TRBJ2-2, the V gene TRBV19, with D possibly matching TRBD1 (7 bases). Germline CDR1 is LNHDA and CDR2 is SQIVND (reference sequence). Trimming pared 4 bases from V and 5 bases from J, leaving 11 bases between. The CDR3 extends over 14 amino acids. The CDR3 here is CASSTQGGTGELFF. CDR3 DNA: TGTGCCAGTAGTACTCAGGGGGGTACCGGGGAGCTGTTTTTT.

This rearrangement joins TRBV10-1 to TRBJ1-1, with 7 nucleotides matching TRBD1. CDR3 size: 15 residues. CDR1 WNHNN and CDR2 SYGVQD come from the germline V gene (reference sequence). V lost 2 bases to trimming and J lost 5 bases; unmatched junction nucleotides: 8. CDR3 in amino acids: CASSEAQGRRTEAFF. The DNA of the CDR3 is TGCGCCAGCAGTGAGGCACAGGGGAGAAGAACTGAAGCTTTCTTT.

This chain connects TRBV5-4 to TRBJ2-6; D might be TRBD2 (6 bases). The V gene's germline CDR1 is SGHNT and CDR2 YYREEE (reference sequence). This CDR3 has 15 residues. V lost 4 bases and J lost 2, with 10 bases in between. The CDR3: CASSLGGPGANVLTF. The CDR3 region has the DNA TGTGCCAGCAGCCTGGGAGGTCCTGGGGCCAACGTCCTGACTTTC.

The chain recombines TRBV28 with TRBJ2-5, with D perhaps TRBD1 (6 bases). The closer fit of TRBJ2-7 to the DNA end suggests the J call may be wrong. Germline V lookup: CDR1 MDHEN, CDR2 SYDVKM. CDR3 size: 13 residues. The CDR3 DNA sequence: TGTGCCAGCAGCCTCCCACAGGGCTACGAGCAGTACTTC. It is translated as CASSLPQGYEQYF.

This sequence joins TRBV30 and TRBJ2-5; 9 bases align to TRBD2. In germline, CDR1 is GTSNPN, CDR2 SVGIG (reference sequence). V gave up 2 bases and J gave up 5 bases; unmatched junction bases: 9. The CDR3 consists of 15 residues. CDR3: CAWSSSGLAMETQYF. Here the CDR3 DNA reads TGTGCCTGGAGTTCCTCGGGACTAGCTATGGAGACCCAGTACTTC. Complete variable domain (other parts from reference TRBV30 and TRBJ2-5): SQTIHQWPATLVQPVGSPLSLECTVEGTSNPNLYWYRQAAGRGLQLLFYSVGIGQISSEVPQNLSASRPQDRQFILSSKKLLLSDSGFYLCAWSSSGLAMETQYFGPGTRLLVL.

The rearrangement uses TRBV5-1 and TRBJ1-1; a possible D gene is TRBD1 (5 bases). Trimming removed 4 bases from V and 4 bases from J, with 17 bases in between. CDR1 is SGHRS, CDR2 YFSETQ, per germline. This CDR3 has 15 residues. The CDR3 DNA sequence: TGCGCCAGCAGCGGGGCGCCGCATCGTATCACTGAAGCTTTCTTT. Amino acids: CASSGAPHRITEAFF.

This clone was detected once. V gene TRBV6-5 combines with J gene TRBJ2-3; 12 bases map to TRBD2. This CDR3 has 14 residues. Germline lookup yields CDR1 MNHEY and CDR2 SVGAGI. J gave up 3 bases and V 7 bases, and 2 bases lay outside the gene matches. DNA for the CDR3: TGTGCCAGCACGGGGACTAGCGGGACAGATACGCAGTATTTT. This encodes CASTGTSGTDTQYF.

V and J are TRBV6-5 and TRBJ2-1, with 7 bases matching TRBD1. CDR1 and CDR2 from the germline V gene are MNHEY and SVGAGI. Unmatched junction bases numbered 16, after V lost 5 bases and J lost 15 bases. The CDR3 contains 14 residues. The CDR3 bases are TGTGCCAGCAGTCGAGACAGGGCCAACGTGGATCCGTTCTTC. It yields the protein CASSRDRANVDPFF.

The chain recombines TRBV28 with TRBJ1-6; D may be TRBD1 (5 bases). The CDR3 extends over 16 amino acids. The germline V gene encodes CDR1 MDHEN and CDR2 SYDVKM. Trimming shortened V by 5 bases and J by 9 bases, and 20 bases separated the two germline ends. Here the CDR3 DNA reads TGTGCCAGCAGTCCAGGGCGGGGGGGAAGGAGTTCACCCCTCCACTTT. As protein: CASSPGRGGRSSPLHF.

The CDR3, as DNA: TGTGCCAGCCAGAAGGACAGGGTCAAGACTGAAGCTTTCTTT. Translation: CASQKDRVKTEAFF. V is TRBV27 and J is TRBJ1-1, with 8 bases matching TRBD1. This CDR3 is 14 amino acids long. Unmatched junction bases numbered 10, after V lost 8 bases and J lost 5 bases. The V gene's germline CDR1 is MNHEY and CDR2 SMNVEV (reference sequence).

V is TRBV5-6 and J is TRBJ2-3; D is possibly TRBD2 (5 bases). V was clipped by 2 bases and J by 2 bases, with 12 bases between them. There are 15 residues in the CDR3. Germline V lookup: CDR1 SGHDT, CDR2 YYEEEE. CDR3 region: CASSFVGEVTDTQYF. As DNA, the CDR3 is TGTGCCAGCAGCTTTGTGGGAGAGGTCACAGATACGCAGTATTTT.

This CDR3 is CATSRVGSGRARENEQFF. The CDR3 coding sequence is TGTGCCACCAGCAGAGTAGGTAGCGGGAGGGCCAGGGAAAATGAGCAGTTCTTC. The V and J genes are TRBV15 and TRBJ2-1, with 11 positions matching TRBD2. V was pared by 1 base and J by 7 bases, with 12 bases of the junction left unmatched. This CDR3 comprises 18 residues. The germline V gene encodes CDR1 LNHNV and CDR2 YYDKDF (reference sequence).

About this clone: Sequence at one end of the junction differs from germline and may be a read error. The chain links TRBV5-6 to TRBJ2-7; D is ambiguous. Germline V gene sequence: CDR1 SGHDT, CDR2 YYEEEE. The CDR3 loop spans 17 amino acids. This chain's CDR3 is CASSLWQARTASYGQYF. CDR3 in DNA: TGTGCCAGCAGCTTGTGGCAGGCACGCACTGCTTCCTACGGGCAGTACTTC.